This T cell receptor beta chain was sequenced during a study of post-analysis software for immune sequencing data. The library was made from cDNA and included unique molecular identifiers. TCRdb analysed the PCR reads with MiXCR anew, one entry per CDR3 protein. Of approximately 350,000 distinct CDR3 sequences in the sample, roughly 30% were seen once. This clonotype was seen a handful of times. This receptor was obtained from a girl aged 10 to 17 with multiple sclerosis. Material: blood.

CDR3 in amino acids: CSAGVLGLAGSTDTQYF. The CDR3 DNA reads TGCAGTGCTGGAGTCTTGGGACTAGCGGGGTCCACAGATACGCAGTATTTT. This chain connects TRBV20-1 to TRBJ2-3, with 13 bases fitting TRBD2. CDR1 is DFQATT and CDR2 is SNEGSKA in the germline V gene (reference sequence). Losses at the gene ends were 5 bases for V and 2 bases for J; bases not matched to a gene: 10. CDR3 length equals 17 residues.